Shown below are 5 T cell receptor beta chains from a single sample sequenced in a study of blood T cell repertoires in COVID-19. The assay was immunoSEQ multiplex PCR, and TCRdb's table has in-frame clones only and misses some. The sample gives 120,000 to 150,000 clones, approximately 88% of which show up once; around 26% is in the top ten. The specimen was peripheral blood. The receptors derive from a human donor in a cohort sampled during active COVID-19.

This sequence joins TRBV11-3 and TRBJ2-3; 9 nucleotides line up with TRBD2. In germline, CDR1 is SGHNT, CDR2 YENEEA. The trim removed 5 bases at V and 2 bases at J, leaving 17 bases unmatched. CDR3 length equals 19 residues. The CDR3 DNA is TGTGCCAGCAGCCCTCACGCCGGGGTAGCGGGGGAGTCCACAGATACGCAGTATTTT. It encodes CASSPHAGVAGESTDTQYF.

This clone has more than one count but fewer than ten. The CDR3 DNA sequence: TGTGCCAGCAGCCAATCTAGCGGGGGCGCCGGGGGAGATACGCAGTATTTT. This translates into CASSQSSGGAGGDTQYF. The genes are TRBV13 and TRBJ2-3, with 10 bases identical to TRBD2. The CDR3 consists of 17 residues. The V and J ends lost 5 bases and 5 bases, in that order; junction bases with no gene match: 13. Per germline, CDR1 PRHDT and CDR2 FYEKMQ (reference sequence).

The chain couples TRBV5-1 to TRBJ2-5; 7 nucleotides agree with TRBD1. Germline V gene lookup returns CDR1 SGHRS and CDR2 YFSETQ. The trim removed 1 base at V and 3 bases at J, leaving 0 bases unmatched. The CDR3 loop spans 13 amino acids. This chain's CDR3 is CASSLTGEETQYF. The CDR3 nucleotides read TGCGCCAGCAGCTTGACAGGGGAAGAGACCCAGTACTTC.

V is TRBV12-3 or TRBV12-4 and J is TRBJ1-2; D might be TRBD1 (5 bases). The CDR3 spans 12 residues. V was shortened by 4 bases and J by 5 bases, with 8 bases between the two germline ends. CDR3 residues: CASSSRVYGYTF. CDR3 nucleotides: TGTGCCAGCAGTTCCAGGGTATATGGCTACACCTTC.

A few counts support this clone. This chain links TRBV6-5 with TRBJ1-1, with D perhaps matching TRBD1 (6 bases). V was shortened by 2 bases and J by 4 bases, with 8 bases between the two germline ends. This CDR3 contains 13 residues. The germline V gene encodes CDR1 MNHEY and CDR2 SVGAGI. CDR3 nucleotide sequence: TGTGCCAGCAGTTACGTCAGGGGCACTGAAGCTTTCTTT. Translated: CASSYVRGTEAFF.